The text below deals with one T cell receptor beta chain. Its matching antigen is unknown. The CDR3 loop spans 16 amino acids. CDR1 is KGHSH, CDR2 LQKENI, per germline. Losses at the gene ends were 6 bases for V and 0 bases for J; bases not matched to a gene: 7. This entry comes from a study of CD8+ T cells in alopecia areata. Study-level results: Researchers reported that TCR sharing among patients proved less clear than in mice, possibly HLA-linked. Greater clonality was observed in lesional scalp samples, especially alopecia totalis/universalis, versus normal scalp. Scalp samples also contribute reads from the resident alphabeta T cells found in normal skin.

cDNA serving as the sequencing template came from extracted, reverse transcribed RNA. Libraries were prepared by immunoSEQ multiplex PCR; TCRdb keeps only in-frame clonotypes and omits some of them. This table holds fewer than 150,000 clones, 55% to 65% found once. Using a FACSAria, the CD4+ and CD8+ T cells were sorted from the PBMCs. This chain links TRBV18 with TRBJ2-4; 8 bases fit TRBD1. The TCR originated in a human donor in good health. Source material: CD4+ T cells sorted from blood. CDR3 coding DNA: TGTGCCAGCTCCGAAAGGACAGGGAGAGCCAAAAACATTCAGTACTTC. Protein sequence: CASSERTGRAKNIQYF.